This T cell receptor (beta chain) was captured in a study of Ad26.COV2.S vaccination and SARS-CoV-2 variants. Study-wide results and limits: CD8+ and CD4+ T cells specific for spike reportedly responded with substantial breadth after vaccination. While placebo recipients had lower spike-specific TCR breadth, vaccine recipients had more.

The table lists this clone with a count of one. Its cognate antigen is unknown. Sample treatment: 15 to 20 received Ad26.COV2.S at low or high dose, single or two shots; five or six received placebo; per-sample allocation not given. All samples were drawn on day 63, counting from the first vaccine or placebo injection. This CDR3 contains 13 residues. Germline CDR1 is GTSNPN and CDR2 is SVGIG (reference sequence). V lost 4 bases to trimming and J lost 3 bases, with 12 bases between them. The protocol was immunoSEQ multiplex PCR, while the TCRdb copy is restricted to in-frame clones and leaves out a portion. Of more than 350,000 clones in the sample, over 75% were seen once.

Source: peripheral blood, taken in a trial of Ad26.COV2.S vaccine versus placebo. The chain is built from TRBV30 and TRBJ1-1, with D possibly matching TRBD1 (5 bases). This clonotype originated in a person between 18 and 65 years old who received the Ad26.COV2.S COVID-19 vaccine or a placebo. The DNA of the CDR3 is TGTGCCTGGACAGGGTGGTTGGACACTGAAGCTTTCTTT. This translates into CAWTGWLDTEAFF.